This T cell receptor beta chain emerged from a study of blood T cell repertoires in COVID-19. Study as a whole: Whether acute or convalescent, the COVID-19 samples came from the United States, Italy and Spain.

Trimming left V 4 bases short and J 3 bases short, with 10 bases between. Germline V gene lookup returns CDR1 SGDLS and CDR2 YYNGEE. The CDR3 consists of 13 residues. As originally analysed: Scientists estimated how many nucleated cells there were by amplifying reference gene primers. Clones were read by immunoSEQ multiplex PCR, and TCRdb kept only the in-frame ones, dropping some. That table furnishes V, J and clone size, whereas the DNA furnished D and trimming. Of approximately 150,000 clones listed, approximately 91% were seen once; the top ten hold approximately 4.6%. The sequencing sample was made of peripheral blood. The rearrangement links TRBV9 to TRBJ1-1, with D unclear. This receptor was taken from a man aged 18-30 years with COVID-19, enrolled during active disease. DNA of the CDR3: TGTGCCAGCAGCCTCGGGGTGTACACTGAAGCTTTCTTT. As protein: CASSLGVYTEAFF.